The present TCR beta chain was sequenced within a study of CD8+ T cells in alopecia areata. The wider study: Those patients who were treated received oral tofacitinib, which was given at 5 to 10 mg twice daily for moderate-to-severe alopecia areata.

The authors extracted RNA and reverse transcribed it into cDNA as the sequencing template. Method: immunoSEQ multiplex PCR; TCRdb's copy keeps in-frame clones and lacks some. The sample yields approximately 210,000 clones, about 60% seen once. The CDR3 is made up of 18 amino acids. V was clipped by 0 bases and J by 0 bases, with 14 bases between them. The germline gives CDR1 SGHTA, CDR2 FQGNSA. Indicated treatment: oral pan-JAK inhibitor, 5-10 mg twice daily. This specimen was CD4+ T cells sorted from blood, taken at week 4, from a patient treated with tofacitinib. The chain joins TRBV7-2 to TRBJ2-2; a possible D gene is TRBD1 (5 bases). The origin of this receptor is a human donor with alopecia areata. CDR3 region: CASSLAYARVANTGELFF. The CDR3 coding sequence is TGTGCCAGCAGCTTAGCTTACGCCAGGGTAGCGAACACCGGGGAGCTGTTTTTT.